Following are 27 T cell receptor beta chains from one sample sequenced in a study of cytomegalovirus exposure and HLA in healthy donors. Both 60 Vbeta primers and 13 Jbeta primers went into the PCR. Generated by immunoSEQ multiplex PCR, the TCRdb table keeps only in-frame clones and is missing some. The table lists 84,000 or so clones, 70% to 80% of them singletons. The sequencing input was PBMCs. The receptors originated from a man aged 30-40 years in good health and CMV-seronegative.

Here the CDR3 reads CASTVSGRLYFF. CDR3 nucleotide sequence: TGTGCCAGCACTGTTAGCGGGAGGTTATATTTCTTC. The chain joins TRBV28 to TRBJ2-1; TRBD2 agrees at 10 bases. The J segment lost 16 bases and the V segment lost 7 bases, leaving 10 bases of the junction unmatched. Germline assignment: CDR1 MDHEN and CDR2 SYDVKM. The CDR3 consists of 12 residues.

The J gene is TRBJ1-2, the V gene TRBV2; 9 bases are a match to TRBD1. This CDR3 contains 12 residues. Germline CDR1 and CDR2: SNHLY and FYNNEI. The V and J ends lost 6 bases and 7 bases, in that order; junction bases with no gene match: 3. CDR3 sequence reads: CASRRDRAGYTF. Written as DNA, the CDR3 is TGTGCCAGCAGGCGGGACAGGGCTGGCTACACCTTC.

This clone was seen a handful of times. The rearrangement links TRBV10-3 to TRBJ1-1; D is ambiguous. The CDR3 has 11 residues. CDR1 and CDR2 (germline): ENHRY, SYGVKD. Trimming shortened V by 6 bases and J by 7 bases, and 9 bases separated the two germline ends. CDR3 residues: CAIRGVSEAFF. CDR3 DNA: TGTGCCATCAGGGGAGTGAGTGAAGCTTTCTTT.

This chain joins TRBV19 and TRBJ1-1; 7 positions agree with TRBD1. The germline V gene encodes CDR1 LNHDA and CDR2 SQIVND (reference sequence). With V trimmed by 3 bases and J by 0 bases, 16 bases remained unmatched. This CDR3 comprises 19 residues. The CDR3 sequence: CASSISGDSRDPMNTEAFF. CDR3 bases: TGTGCCAGTAGTATCAGTGGGGACAGCAGGGACCCTATGAACACTGAAGCTTTCTTT.

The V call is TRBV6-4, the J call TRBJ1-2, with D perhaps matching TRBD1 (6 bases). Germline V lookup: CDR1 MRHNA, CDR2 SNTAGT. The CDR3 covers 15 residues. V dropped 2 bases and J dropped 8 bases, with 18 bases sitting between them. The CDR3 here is CASSDQPRGGSGYTF. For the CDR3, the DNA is TGTGCCAGCAGTGACCAACCAAGGGGGGGGTCCGGCTACACCTTC.

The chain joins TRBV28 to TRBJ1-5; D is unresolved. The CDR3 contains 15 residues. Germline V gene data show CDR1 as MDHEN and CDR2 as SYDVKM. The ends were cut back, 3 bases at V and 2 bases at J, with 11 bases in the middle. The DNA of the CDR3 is TGTGCCAGCAGTTTGGTGAGGGTGGGCAATCAGCCCCAGCATTTT. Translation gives CASSLVRVGNQPQHF.

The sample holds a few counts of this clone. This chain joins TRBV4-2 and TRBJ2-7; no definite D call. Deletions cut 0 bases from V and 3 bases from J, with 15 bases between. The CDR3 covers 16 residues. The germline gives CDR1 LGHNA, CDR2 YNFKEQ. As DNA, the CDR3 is TGTGCCAGCAGCCAAGAGATGAAACCCCGCGGCTACGAGCAGTACTTC. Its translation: CASSQEMKPRGYEQYF.

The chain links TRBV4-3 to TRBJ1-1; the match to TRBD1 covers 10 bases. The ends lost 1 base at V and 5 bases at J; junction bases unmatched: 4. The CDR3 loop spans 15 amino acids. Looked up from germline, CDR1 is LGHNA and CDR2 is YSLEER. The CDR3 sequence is CASSQGTGGRTEAFF. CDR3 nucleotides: TGCGCCAGCAGCCAAGGGACAGGGGGGAGGACTGAAGCTTTCTTT.

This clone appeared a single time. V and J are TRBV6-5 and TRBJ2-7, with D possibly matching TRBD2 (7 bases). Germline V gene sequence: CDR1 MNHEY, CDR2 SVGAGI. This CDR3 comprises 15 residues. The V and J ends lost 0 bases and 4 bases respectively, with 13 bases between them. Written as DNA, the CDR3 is TGTGCCAGCAGTTACTCGAATCGGGGGGCGTACGAGCAGTACTTC. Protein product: CASSYSNRGAYEQYF.

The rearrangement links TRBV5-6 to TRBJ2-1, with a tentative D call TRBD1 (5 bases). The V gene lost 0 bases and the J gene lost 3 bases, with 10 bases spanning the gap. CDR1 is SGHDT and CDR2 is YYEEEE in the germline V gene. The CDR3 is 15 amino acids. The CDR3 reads CASSLGWGHYNEQFF. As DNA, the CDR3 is TGTGCCAGCAGCTTGGGTTGGGGCCACTACAATGAGCAGTTCTTC.

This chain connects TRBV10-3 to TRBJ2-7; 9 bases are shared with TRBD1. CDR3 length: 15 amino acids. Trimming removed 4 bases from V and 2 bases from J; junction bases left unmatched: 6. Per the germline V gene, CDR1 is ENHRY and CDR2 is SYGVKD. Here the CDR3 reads CAISGGDRVAYEQYF. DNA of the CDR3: TGTGCCATCAGTGGGGGGGACAGGGTCGCCTACGAGCAGTACTTC.

The CDR3 is CASSQDASGRALYSYEQYF. CDR3 coding DNA: TGTGCCAGCAGCCAAGATGCTAGCGGGAGGGCCTTGTATTCCTACGAGCAGTACTTC. The V call is TRBV4-2, the J call TRBJ2-7, with 12 bases that match TRBD2. V gave up 0 bases and J gave up 1 base; unmatched junction bases: 10. Germline V CDR1 and CDR2: LGHNA, YNFKEQ. There are 19 residues in the CDR3.

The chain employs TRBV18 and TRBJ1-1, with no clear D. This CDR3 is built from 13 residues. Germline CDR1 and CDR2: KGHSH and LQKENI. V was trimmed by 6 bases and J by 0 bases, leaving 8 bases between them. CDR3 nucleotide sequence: TGTGCCAGCTCCCAAGACATGAACACTGAAGCTTTCTTT. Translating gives CASSQDMNTEAFF.

CDR3 in amino acids: CASSESLDRVYGYTF. CDR3 nucleotides: TGTGCCAGCAGTGAAAGTCTGGACAGGGTCTATGGCTACACCTTC. The V call is TRBV2, the J call TRBJ1-2; 8 bases match TRBD1. Trimming removed 2 bases from V and 4 bases from J; junction bases left unmatched: 6. This CDR3 region has 15 residues. Germline V gene sequence: CDR1 SNHLY, CDR2 FYNNEI.

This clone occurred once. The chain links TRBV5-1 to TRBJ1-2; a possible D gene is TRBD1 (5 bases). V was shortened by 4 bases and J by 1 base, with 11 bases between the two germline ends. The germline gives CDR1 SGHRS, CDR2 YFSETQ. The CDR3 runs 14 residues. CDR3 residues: CASSTADINYGYTF. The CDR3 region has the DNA TGCGCCAGCAGCACCGCGGACATTAACTATGGCTACACCTTC. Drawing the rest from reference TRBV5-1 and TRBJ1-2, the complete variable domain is KAGVTQTPRYLIKTRGQQVTLSCSPISGHRSVSWYQQTPGQGLQFLFEYFSETQRNKGNFPGRFSGRQFSNSRSEMNVSTLELGDSALYLCASSTADINYGYTFGSGTRLTVV.

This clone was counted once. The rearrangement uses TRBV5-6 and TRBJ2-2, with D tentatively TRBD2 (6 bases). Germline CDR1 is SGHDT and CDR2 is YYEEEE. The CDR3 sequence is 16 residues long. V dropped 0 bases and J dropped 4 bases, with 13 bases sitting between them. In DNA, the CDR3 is TGTGCCAGCAGCTTGGGACTAGTTAGGGGCACCGGGGAGCTGTTTTTT. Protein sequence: CASSLGLVRGTGELFF. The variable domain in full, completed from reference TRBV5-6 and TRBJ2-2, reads DAGVTQSPTHLIKTRGQQVTLRCSPKSGHDTVSWYQQALGQGPQFIFQYYEEEERQRGNFPDRFSGHQFPNYSSELNVNALLLGDSALYLCASSLGLVRGTGELFFGEGSRLTVL.

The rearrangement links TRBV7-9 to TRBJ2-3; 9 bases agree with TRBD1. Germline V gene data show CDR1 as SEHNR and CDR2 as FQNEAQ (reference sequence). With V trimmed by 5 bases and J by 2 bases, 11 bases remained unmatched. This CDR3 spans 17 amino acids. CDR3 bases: TGTGCCAGCAGCCCAGGAGTCGGGACAGGGTTCACAGATACGCAGTATTTT. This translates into CASSPGVGTGFTDTQYF.

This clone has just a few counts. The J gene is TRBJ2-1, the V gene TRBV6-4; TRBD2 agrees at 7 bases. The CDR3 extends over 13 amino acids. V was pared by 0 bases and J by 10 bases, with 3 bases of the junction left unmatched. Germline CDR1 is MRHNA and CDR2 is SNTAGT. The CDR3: CASSDSASGEQFF. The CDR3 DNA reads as TGTGCCAGCAGTGACTCGGCTAGCGGCGAGCAGTTCTTC.

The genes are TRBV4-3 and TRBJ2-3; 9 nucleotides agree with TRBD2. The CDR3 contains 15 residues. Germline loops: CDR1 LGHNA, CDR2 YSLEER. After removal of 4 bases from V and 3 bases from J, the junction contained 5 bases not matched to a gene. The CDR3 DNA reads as TGCGCCAGCAGCCCAACGCTAGCGGGGACAGATACGCAGTATTTT. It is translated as CASSPTLAGTDTQYF.

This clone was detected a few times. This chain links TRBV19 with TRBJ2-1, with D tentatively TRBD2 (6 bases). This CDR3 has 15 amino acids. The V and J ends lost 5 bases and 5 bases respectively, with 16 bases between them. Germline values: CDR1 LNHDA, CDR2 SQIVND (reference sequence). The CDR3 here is CASSYGGTVNNEQFF. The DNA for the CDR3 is TGTGCCAGTAGTTACGGAGGGACGGTAAACAATGAGCAGTTCTTC.

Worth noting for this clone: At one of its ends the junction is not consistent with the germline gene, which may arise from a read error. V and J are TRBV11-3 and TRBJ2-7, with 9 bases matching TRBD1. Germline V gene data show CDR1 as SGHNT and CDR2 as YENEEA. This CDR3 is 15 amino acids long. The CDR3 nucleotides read TGTGCCAGCAGCCCAGGACAGGGGAGGGCCTACGAGCAGTGCTTC. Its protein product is CASSPGQGRAYEQCF.

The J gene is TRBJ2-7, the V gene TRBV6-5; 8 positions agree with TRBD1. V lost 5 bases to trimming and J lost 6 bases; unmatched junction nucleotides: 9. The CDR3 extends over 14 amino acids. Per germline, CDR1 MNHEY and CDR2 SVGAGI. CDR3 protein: CASSNAVRGLEQYF. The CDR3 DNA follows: TGTGCCAGCAGTAACGCCGTCAGGGGGCTCGAGCAGTACTTC.

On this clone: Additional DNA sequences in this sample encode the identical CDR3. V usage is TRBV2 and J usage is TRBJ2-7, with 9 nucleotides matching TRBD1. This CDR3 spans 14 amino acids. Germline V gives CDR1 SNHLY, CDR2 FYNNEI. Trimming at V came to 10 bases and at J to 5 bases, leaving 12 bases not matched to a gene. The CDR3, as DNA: TGTGCCACGAGACAGGGGGATCTGTCGCACGAGCAGTACTTC. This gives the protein CATRQGDLSHEQYF.

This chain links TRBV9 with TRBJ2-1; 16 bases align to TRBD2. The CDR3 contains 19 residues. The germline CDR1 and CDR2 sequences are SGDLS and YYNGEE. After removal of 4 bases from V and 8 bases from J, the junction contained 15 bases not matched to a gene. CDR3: CASSPRRGLAGGASDEQFF. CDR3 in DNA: TGTGCCAGCAGCCCTCGGAGGGGACTAGCGGGGGGGGCCTCGGATGAGCAGTTCTTC.

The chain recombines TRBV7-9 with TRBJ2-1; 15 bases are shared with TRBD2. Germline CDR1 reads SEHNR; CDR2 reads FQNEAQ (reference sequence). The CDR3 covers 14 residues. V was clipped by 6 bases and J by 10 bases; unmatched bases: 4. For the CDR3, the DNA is TGTGCCAGCAGGCGGACTAGCGGGAGGGAAGAGCAGTTCTTC. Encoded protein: CASRRTSGREEQFF.

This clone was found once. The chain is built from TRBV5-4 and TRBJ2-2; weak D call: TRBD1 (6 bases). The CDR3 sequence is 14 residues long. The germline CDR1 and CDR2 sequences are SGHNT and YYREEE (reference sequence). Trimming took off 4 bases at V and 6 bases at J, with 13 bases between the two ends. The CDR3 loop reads CASSHPTGPGELFF. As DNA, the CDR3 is TGTGCCAGCAGCCACCCAACAGGGCCCGGGGAGCTGTTTTTT.

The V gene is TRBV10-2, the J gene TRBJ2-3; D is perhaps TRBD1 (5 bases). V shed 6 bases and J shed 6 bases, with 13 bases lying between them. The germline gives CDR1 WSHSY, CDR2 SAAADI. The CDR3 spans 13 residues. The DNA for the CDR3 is TGCGCCAGCAGGGAAGGGGCTGGGGATACGCAGTATTTT. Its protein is CASREGAGDTQYF.